The 32 T cell receptor beta chains listed next were all sequenced from one sample in a study of blood T cell repertoires in COVID-19. Measured with immunoSEQ multiplex PCR; TCRdb has only the in-frame clones, and not every one. The sample shows 45,000 to 70,000 clones, 73% of them seen only once. The specimen sequenced was peripheral blood. These receptors were collected from a woman in her forties or fifties with active or convalescent COVID-19.

By its share, this clone is medium-sized. The chain carries TRBV7-2 and TRBJ2-3, with TRBD2 identical over 10 bases. V lost 1 base and J lost 5; bases outside the gene matches: 0. Germline CDR1 reads SGHTA; CDR2 reads FQGNSA. This CDR3 is built from 14 residues. DNA for the CDR3: TGTGCCAGCAGCTTAGTAGCGGGAGGAGATACGCAGTATTTT. Translation: CASSLVAGGDTQYF.

The J gene is TRBJ1-4, the V gene TRBV12-3 or TRBV12-4; 10 positions match TRBD1. The CDR3 has 13 residues. V lost 8 bases to trimming and J lost 8 bases; unmatched junction nucleotides: 5. CDR3 in amino acids: CASFGQGEEKLFF. The CDR3 bases are TGTGCCAGCTTCGGACAGGGGGAAGAAAAACTGTTTTTT.

This chain joins TRBV5-1 and TRBJ2-7; TRBD2 is a possible D gene (8 bases). The V end was cut by 4 bases, the J end by 3 bases, with 17 bases between. The CDR3 is made up of 15 amino acids. From germline, CDR1 is SGHRS and CDR2 YFSETQ. The CDR3 protein is CASSQGGTRIYEQYF. CDR3 bases: TGCGCCAGCAGCCAGGGGGGGACTAGGATCTACGAGCAGTACTTC.

This chain links TRBV12-3 or TRBV12-4 with TRBJ2-5; D uncertain. The CDR3 spans 13 residues. With 3 bases removed from V and 5 bases from J, the gap between germline ends came to 10 bases. The DNA of the CDR3 is TGTGCCAGCAGTTTGCATCCGAGGGAGACCCAGTACTTC. It codes for CASSLHPRETQYF.

This clone was counted a few times. The genes are TRBV11-2 and TRBJ1-2, with TRBD1 matching over 11 bases. CDR1 is SGHAT, CDR2 FQNNGV, per germline. V shed 5 bases and J 2 bases; nucleotides not matched to a gene: 4. CDR3 length: 15 residues. The CDR3 coding sequence is TGTGCCAGCAGCCCGGGACAGGGGGTCAACTATGGCTACACCTTC. It is translated as CASSPGQGVNYGYTF.

The chain employs TRBV27 and TRBJ1-5, with 11 nucleotides matching TRBD1. In germline, CDR1 is MNHEY, CDR2 SMNVEV (reference sequence). There are 12 residues in the CDR3. Trimming took 8 bases from V and 6 from J; bases not matched to a gene: 0. The DNA for the CDR3 is TGTGCCAGCGGGACAGGGGGTCAGCCCCAGCATTTT. It specifies CASGTGGQPQHF.

This clone was seen just once. V is TRBV7-8 and J is TRBJ2-5; TRBD2 matches at 8 bases. Germline V gene sequence: CDR1 SGHVS, CDR2 FQNEAQ. This CDR3 has 16 amino acids. V lost 0 bases to trimming and J lost 7 bases; unmatched junction nucleotides: 10. The CDR3 region is CASSLAASGRGGTQYF. CDR3 coding DNA: TGTGCCAGCAGCTTAGCGGCTAGCGGGCGAGGAGGGACCCAGTACTTC.

The chain couples TRBV19 to TRBJ1-1; D not certain. V lost 1 base, J lost 5 bases, and 14 bases lay in between. CDR1 is LNHDA, CDR2 SQIVND, per germline (reference sequence). This CDR3 contains 15 residues. The CDR3 DNA reads TGTGCCAGTAGTATAGTAGCCGGCAGACTGACTGAAGCTTTCTTT. Translating gives CASSIVAGRLTEAFF.

The V and J genes are TRBV4-1 and TRBJ1-1; unclear D gene. The CDR3 consists of 15 residues. Trimming pared 0 bases from V and 4 bases from J, leaving 12 bases between. Germline lookup yields CDR1 MGHRA and CDR2 YSYEKL. The CDR3 loop is CASSQDFPTGTEAFF. CDR3 nucleotide sequence: TGCGCCAGCAGCCAAGACTTTCCCACCGGCACTGAAGCTTTCTTT.

This clone was counted only a few times. The chain uses TRBV11-2 and TRBJ2-3; D possibly corresponds to TRBD2 (6 bases). The V end was cut by 1 base, the J end by 1 base, with 9 bases between. From germline, CDR1 is SGHAT and CDR2 FQNNGV. This CDR3 has 15 residues. CDR3: CASSLVADRTDTQYF. CDR3 DNA sequence: TGTGCCAGCAGCTTAGTAGCGGACCGCACAGATACGCAGTATTTT.

The rearrangement joins TRBV18 to TRBJ2-2; possible D gene TRBD2, 6 bases. The V gene lost 2 bases and the J gene lost 6 bases, with 10 bases spanning the gap. Germline V CDR1 and CDR2: KGHSH, LQKENI. There are 14 residues in the CDR3. The CDR3 sequence: CASSPRPGAGELFF. CDR3 DNA sequence: TGTGCCAGCTCACCAAGGCCGGGGGCCGGGGAGCTGTTTTTT. The full variable domain, in which reference TRBV18 and TRBJ2-2 provide the parts outside the CDR3, is NAGVMQNPRHLVRRRGQEARLRCSPMKGHSHVYWYRQLPEEGLKFMVYLQKENIIDESGMPKERFSAEFPKEGPSILRIQQVVRGDSAAYFCASSPRPGAGELFFGEGSRLTVL.

The chain uses TRBV6-5 and TRBJ1-4; 9 bases are shared with TRBD1. The CDR3 length is 13 residues. Trimming at V came to 7 bases and at J to 10 bases, leaving 7 bases not matched to a gene. Germline CDR1 is MNHEY and CDR2 is SVGAGI. The DNA for the CDR3 is TGTGCCAGCATCGAAAGACAGGGGGGAAAACTGTTTTTT. Encoded protein: CASIERQGGKLFF.

The chain joins TRBV9 to TRBJ1-6; 7 nucleotides agree with TRBD1. This CDR3 region has 16 residues. Trimming took 4 bases from V and 3 from J; bases not matched to a gene: 7. The germline V gene has CDR1 SGDLS and CDR2 YYNGEE. The CDR3 spells CASSSSGQLYNSPLHF. The CDR3 DNA follows: TGTGCCAGCAGCTCATCGGGACAGCTCTATAATTCACCCCTCCACTTT.

The chain combines TRBV12-3 or TRBV12-4 with TRBJ1-3, with D maybe TRBD1 (5 bases). The length of the CDR3 is 13 residues. The V gene lost 1 base and the J gene lost 9 bases, with 10 bases spanning the gap. This CDR3 reads CASSLGQSFTIYF. DNA of the CDR3: TGTGCCAGCAGTTTAGGACAGAGTTTCACCATATATTTT.

This chain joins TRBV19 and TRBJ2-1; 9 bases agree with TRBD2. The CDR3 extends over 16 amino acids. Germline trimming cut 3 bases from V and 4 bases from J; bases unmatched to any gene: 7. Germline CDR1 is LNHDA and CDR2 is SQIVND (reference sequence). Here the CDR3 reads CASSIRTSGSYNEQFF. The CDR3 DNA reads TGTGCCAGTAGTATCCGAACTAGCGGGTCTTACAATGAGCAGTTCTTC.

Relative to its sample, this clone is medium-sized (0.01 to 0.1%). The chain employs TRBV11-3 and TRBJ1-1; the D gene is possibly TRBD1 (5 bases). The CDR3 has 14 amino acids. Per the germline V gene, CDR1 is SGHNT and CDR2 is YENEEA. V dropped 5 bases and J dropped 1 base, with 11 bases sitting between them. CDR3 nucleotide sequence: TGTGCCAGCAGCCCCGGGGGTCAGAACACTGAAGCTTTCTTT. Protein: CASSPGGQNTEAFF. The whole variable domain, remainder taken from reference TRBV11-3 and TRBJ1-1, is EAGVVQSPRYKIIEKKQPVAFWCNPISGHNTLYWYLQNLGQGPELLIRYENEEAVDDSQLPKDRFSAERLKGVDSTLKIQPAELGDSAVYLCASSPGGQNTEAFFGQGTRLTVV.

The gene calls are TRBV27 and TRBJ1-6; TRBD1 agrees at 9 bases. This CDR3 has 13 amino acids. The trim removed 2 bases at V and 13 bases at J, leaving 3 bases unmatched. Per germline, CDR1 MNHEY and CDR2 SMNVEV (reference sequence). CDR3 region: CASSLTGGRPLHF. CDR3 DNA: TGTGCCAGCAGTTTAACAGGGGGCCGCCCCCTCCACTTT.

The J gene is TRBJ2-5, the V gene TRBV11-2; maybe TRBD1 (5 bases). The V gene's germline CDR1 is SGHAT and CDR2 FQNNGV. V gave up 5 bases and J gave up 9 bases, with 10 bases separating them. CDR3 length: 11 residues. The CDR3 sequence: CASSQGVAQYF. The CDR3 region has the DNA TGTGCCAGCAGCCAAGGGGTGGCCCAGTACTTC.

This clone has just a few counts. This sequence joins TRBV19 and TRBJ2-6, with TRBD1 matching 8 bases. The V segment lost 7 bases and the J segment 0 bases; nucleotides outside the gene matches: 11. The CDR3 sequence is 18 residues long. Germline CDR1 LNHDA, CDR2 SQIVND (reference sequence). The CDR3 reads CASKTGTGSSSGANVLTF. The CDR3 DNA follows: TGTGCCAGTAAAACGGGGACAGGTTCAAGCTCTGGGGCCAACGTCCTGACTTTC.

The J gene is TRBJ1-1, the V gene TRBV5-4, with D unresolved. The CDR3 totals 13 residues. The germline gives CDR1 SGHNT, CDR2 YYREEE (reference sequence). The V gene lost 3 bases and the J gene lost 1 base, with 7 bases spanning the gap. The CDR3 DNA reads as TGTGCCAGCAGCTCTTATAGGAACACTGAAGCTTTCTTT. Translation gives CASSSYRNTEAFF.

The table lists this clone with many counts. The chain recombines TRBV7-8 with TRBJ2-7; TRBD2 matches 9 bases. The CDR3 totals 17 residues. V dropped 0 bases and J dropped 6; count of bases not matched to a gene: 12. CDR1 is SGHVS, CDR2 FQNEAQ, per germline. Here the CDR3 DNA reads TGTGCCAGCAGCTTAGCGGGTGGCGGGAGGGCCAGTTTCGAGCAGTACTTC. This codes for CASSLAGGGRASFEQYF.

The genes are TRBV27 and TRBJ2-1; D uncertain. The V end was cut by 5 bases, the J end by 4 bases, with 9 bases between. Germline CDR1 reads MNHEY; CDR2 reads SMNVEV (reference sequence). The CDR3 is 13 amino acids. CDR3 in DNA: TGTGCCAGCAGTCCCGACGGGTACAATGAGCAGTTCTTC. The encoded protein is CASSPDGYNEQFF.

The chain has TRBV5-5 and TRBJ2-1, with 8 bases lining up with TRBD2. V lost 3 bases, J lost 3 bases, and 8 bases stayed unmatched. Germline V gene sequence: CDR1 SGHKS, CDR2 YYEKEE (reference sequence). The CDR3 covers 16 residues. The CDR3 is CASSSKAGDLYNEQFF. The CDR3 DNA sequence: TGTGCCAGCAGCTCTAAAGCGGGAGACCTCTACAATGAGCAGTTCTTC.

CDR3: CASSYTSRDRFTDTQYF. DNA of the CDR3: TGTGCCAGCAGTTACACCTCGAGGGACAGGTTCACAGATACGCAGTATTTT. This chain links TRBV6-2 or TRBV6-3 with TRBJ2-3; 8 nucleotides line up with TRBD1. The CDR3 is 17 residues long. J lost 2 bases, V lost 2 bases, and 9 bases had no gene match. Germline loops: CDR1 MNHEY, CDR2 SVGEGT.

The chain joins TRBV6-5 to TRBJ1-2, with D unclear. The CDR3 is 13 residues long. Germline CDR1 MNHEY, CDR2 SVGAGI. Trimming pared 6 bases from V and 5 bases from J, leaving 13 bases between. The CDR3 is CASSSVGGYGYTF. For the CDR3, the DNA is TGTGCCAGCAGCAGTGTGGGCGGGTATGGCTACACCTTC.

This chain connects TRBV27 to TRBJ1-6; a possible D gene is TRBD1 (5 bases). Trimming removed 2 bases from V and 12 bases from J, with 14 bases in between. CDR3 size: 14 residues. Per the germline V gene, CDR1 is MNHEY and CDR2 is SMNVEV (reference sequence). The CDR3 DNA sequence: TGTGCCAGCAGTTTAAGCCAGGGCGGCCTACCCCTCCACTTT. It encodes CASSLSQGGLPLHF.

The V gene is TRBV30, the J gene TRBJ1-1; 9 positions agree with TRBD1. The V segment lost 2 bases and the J segment 14 bases; nucleotides outside the gene matches: 9. From germline, CDR1 is GTSNPN and CDR2 SVGIG (reference sequence). The CDR3 spans 12 residues. This CDR3 reads CAWSQPGQGRFF. CDR3 DNA: TGTGCCTGGAGTCAACCGGGACAGGGCCGATTCTTT. The full variable domain, its missing parts supplied by reference TRBV30 and TRBJ1-1, is SQTIHQWPATLVQPVGSPLSLECTVEGTSNPNLYWYRQAAGRGLQLLFYSVGIGQISSEVPQNLSASRPQDRQFILSSKKLLLSDSGFYLCAWSQPGQGRFFGQGTRLTVV.

In its sample, this clone was seen once. The chain has TRBV5-1 and TRBJ2-1; 13 nucleotides line up with TRBD2. CDR1 SGHRS and CDR2 YFSETQ come from the germline V gene. J lost 9 bases, V lost 4 bases, and 7 bases had no gene match. The CDR3 extends over 15 amino acids. This CDR3 is CASSETSGRFGEQFF. The CDR3 region has the DNA TGCGCCAGCAGCGAGACTAGCGGGAGGTTTGGTGAGCAGTTCTTC.

This clone was seen only once. V usage is TRBV5-1 and J usage is TRBJ1-4; 7 nucleotides line up with TRBD1. This CDR3 region has 14 residues. Unmatched junction bases numbered 1, after V lost 0 bases and J lost 5 bases. Germline assignment: CDR1 SGHRS and CDR2 YFSETQ. The CDR3 bases are TGCGCCAGCAGCTTGGAAGGGGGCAATGAAAAACTGTTTTTT. This translates into CASSLEGGNEKLFF.

The rearrangement uses TRBV6-5 and TRBJ2-6, with D tentatively TRBD1 (5 bases). Germline assignment: CDR1 MNHEY and CDR2 SVGAGI. Trimming removed 8 bases at V and 2 bases at J, with 10 bases between. This CDR3 spans 14 amino acids. The CDR3 reads CASGAEAGANVLTF. CDR3 sequence (DNA): TGTGCCAGCGGGGCGGAAGCTGGGGCCAACGTCCTGACTTTC.

The chain carries TRBV28 and TRBJ2-7; TRBD2 matches 7 bases. The CDR3 covers 14 residues. Germline CDR1 is MDHEN and CDR2 is SYDVKM. The V segment lost 7 bases and the J segment 2 bases; nucleotides outside the gene matches: 8. CDR3 protein: CASIPAGPAYEQYF. The CDR3 coding sequence is TGTGCCAGCATCCCAGCGGGACCTGCCTACGAGCAGTACTTC.

The chain is built from TRBV12-3 or TRBV12-4 and TRBJ1-1, with TRBD1 as a possible D gene (6 bases). The CDR3 is 13 amino acids. Deletions cut 6 bases from V and 4 bases from J, with 12 bases between. The CDR3 nucleotides are TGTGCCAGCAGGCCCCAAGGGGGCACTGAAGCTTTCTTT. It translates to CASRPQGGTEAFF.